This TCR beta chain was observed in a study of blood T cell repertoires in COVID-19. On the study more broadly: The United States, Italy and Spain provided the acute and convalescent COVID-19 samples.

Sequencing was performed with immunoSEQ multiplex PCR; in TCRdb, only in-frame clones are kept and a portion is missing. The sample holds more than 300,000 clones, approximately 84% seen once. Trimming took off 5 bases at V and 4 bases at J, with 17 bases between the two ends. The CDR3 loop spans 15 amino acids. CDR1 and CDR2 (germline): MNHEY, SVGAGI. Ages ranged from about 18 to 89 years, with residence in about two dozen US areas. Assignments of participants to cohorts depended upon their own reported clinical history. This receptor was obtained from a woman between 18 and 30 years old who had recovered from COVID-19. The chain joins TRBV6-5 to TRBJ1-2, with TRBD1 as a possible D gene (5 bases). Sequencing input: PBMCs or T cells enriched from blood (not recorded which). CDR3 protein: CASSSRQTVSYGYTF. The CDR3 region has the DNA TGTGCCAGCAGTAGTCGACAGACCGTCTCCTATGGCTACACCTTC.